The clone carrying this T cell receptor (beta chain) was counted at least ten times. The antigen remains unidentified. V lost 5 bases and J 3 bases, leaving 16 bases between the germline ends. Germline CDR1 reads SEHNR; CDR2 reads FQNEAQ (reference sequence). There are 16 residues in the CDR3. This sample was included in a study of cytomegalovirus exposure and HLA in healthy donors. Study observations and caveats: Later analysis suggested most CMV-associated TCR beta chains were HLA-restricted.

PCR employed 60 Vbeta and 13 Jbeta primers. Original methodology: Unique TCR beta chains numbered 80 million to 95 million in a later analysis, with around 10 million shared. The data were produced by immunoSEQ multiplex PCR, yet TCRdb's version contains in-frame clones alone and is incomplete. V and J calls and clone size are those listed in that table; D and trimming were worked out from the DNA. The sample records around 170,000 clones, roughly 80% being singletons. Specimen: PBMCs. The rearrangement links TRBV7-9 to TRBJ2-2, with a possible D match to TRBD2 (7 bases). This sequence originates from a man in his 60s in good health and CMV-seronegative. CDR3 amino acids: CASSSGRGRDTGELFF. The DNA of the CDR3 is TGTGCCAGCAGCAGTGGGCGGGGGCGTGACACCGGGGAGCTGTTTTTT.